This T cell receptor (beta chain) was obtained from a study of cytomegalovirus exposure and HLA in healthy donors listed by TCRdb under 2017. For context, the study as a whole: In an earlier analysis of several hundred of the donors, under 300 Gb of sequence data and some 120 million unique TCR beta sequences from 180 million or so T cells were reported. Roughly 290 gigabases of sequencing data and 91 million or so unique TCR sequences made up an early release that covered nearly 650 HLA-typed donors. The genetic ancestry cluster associated with self-reported Caucasian donors included 81% of the 398 genotyped donors. The study aimed to test whether signatures of past pathogen exposure could be identified by cataloging public T cell receptors. Using immunosequencing, the study profiled T cell repertoires from around 670 subjects and related those repertoires to cytomegalovirus serostatus. In addition to the first cohort of 650 to 800 subjects, a separate validation cohort of 100 to 150 different subjects was used. To predict cytomegalovirus infection status, the study combined high-throughput TCR immunosequencing, statistical association of individual TCRs with disease status, and machine learning. To study patterns of TCR occurrence, a later analysis re-analyzed previously published TCR beta repertoires from around 700 donors and added high-resolution HLA genotyping. Rather than using new phenotypic data, the later analysis identified candidate immune exposures from TCR beta sequences and from how often those sequences occurred across donors. In an earlier analysis of 500 to 650 of the donors, high-throughput TCR beta sequencing was used to judge whether each TCR beta V gene segment behaved as functional or pseudogenic. Donor age, sex, ethnicity and CMV serostatus were collected together with the repertoire data. A later genetic analysis took genome-wide SNP genotypes for about 55% of the roughly 670 donors and used that subset as a discovery cohort. Every repertoire in the discovery cohort had been generated on one and the same sequencing platform. HLA typing included class I and class II loci at four-digit resolution. Typing coverage varied by locus: roughly 620-640 donors for A, B, C, DRB1 and DQB1; roughly 500 for DQA1; over 600 for DPA1; under 490 for DPB1. Because of strong linkage in the cohort, roughly five DR-DQ haplotypes were treated as single units for association and clustering. Across around 400 genotyped donors of the cohort, an average of approximately 220,000 unique TCR beta nucleotide sequences per donor were sequenced, and roughly 20% of those sequences were non-productive.

Study-wide findings and limitations: Linkage disequilibrium might explain the correlated functional status among segregating V segments, but an unknown experimental factor could not be excluded. For the cohort, immune exposure information was limited to CMV serostatus. Some IMGT-functional V segments, including TRBV6-2 and TRBV6-3, could not be distinguished by the 87-base-pair reads and were therefore excluded. Most TCR sequences were observed very rarely across donors, whereas some public TCRs were present in many individuals. When HLA alleles, especially DR and DQ, strongly co-occurred, attributing TCR associations to individual alleles was difficult. A later genetic analysis associated a missense DCLRE1C variant with V-gene and J-gene trimming of TCR beta chains, and an independent cohort replicated the association. Most CMV-associated TCR beta chains appeared to be HLA-restricted in a later analysis, and the HLA associations seemed to be driven largely by CMV exposure. Specific HLA alleles were associated with 15,000 to 20,000 TCR beta sequences at a false discovery rate of 0.05 in a later analysis. In an earlier analysis of 500 to 650 of the donors, most TCR beta V segments appeared in productive rearrangements about 87% or about 30% of the time, broadly matching IMGT annotations. The sequencing pipeline was judged likely to have produced a cluster of highly shared sequence variants as a technical artifact. In a later analysis, several top co-occurrence clusters were reported to appear linked to parvovirus B19, influenza, CMV and Epstein-Barr virus. A later genetic analysis reported fewer N-insertions in productive TCRs among donors in an Asian-associated ancestry cluster than the approximately 700-donor mean. This cohort had only TCR beta chains sequenced, and the lack of alpha or paired-chain data limited which features could be detected. Because some donors lacked HLA typing at each locus, the association tests relied only on the typed subset. According to a later analysis, TCR association rates differed among HLA loci, with DRB1 alleles showing the most associated TCRs and HLA-C alleles showing the fewest. The study gave a list of about 160 TCR beta chains associated with cytomegalovirus. The presence/absence analyses assumed that sequencing depth was roughly uniform across donors, and that assumption may not be true. The earlier analysis of about 600 of the donors excluded some 16 rarely observed V segments, including chromosome 9 orphons, because counts were too low. A further reported finding was that TCR beta sequences accurately predicted the HLA-A and HLA-B alleles for most subjects in the first cohort. A later analysis found that HLA-associated TCR beta chains were more clonally expanded and had lower generation probabilities than equally common non-associated chains. According to the authors, the approach could potentially be generalized to other disease states and immunological phenotypes. In both the original and validation cohorts, the classifier was reported to diagnose cytomegalovirus status with high specificity and sensitivity. In vitro tests confirmed that a few of the cytomegalovirus-associated TCR beta chains recognize cytomegalovirus antigens.

Receptor libraries were prepared by the immunoSEQ multiplex PCR assay. For the multiplex PCR, a mixture combining 60 forward primers for TCR Vbeta segments and 13 reverse primers for TCR Jbeta segments was used. The CDR3 region of rearranged TCR beta genes was amplified from genomic DNA by a multiplex PCR assay. The Illumina HiSeq System was used to sequence the amplified TCR beta libraries as 87-base-pair reads. As for the original processing: Across the 670 or so repertoires, a later analysis counted some 81 million unique TCR beta chains, some 11 million of which were shared by at least two donors. A nearest-neighbor algorithm error-corrected the raw reads and collapsed the reads into unique sequences, merging closely related sequences to remove PCR and sequencing errors. V, D and J gene segments were assigned by aligning CDR3 sequences to IMGT reference sequences. For a sequence to be retained, a match of at least six nucleotides was required to both a V gene segment and a J gene segment. A rearrangement was called productive if the CDR3 had no stop codons and remained in frame with V and J, and every other rearrangement was called non-productive. Following IMGT convention, CDR3 was defined as the stretch from the second conserved V-encoded cysteine to the conserved J-encoded phenylalanine. In an earlier analysis of some 550 of the donors, sequences lacking an unambiguous match to a single V gene segment were excluded. An earlier analysis of about 600 of the donors called V segments functional above 56.7% productive rearrangements and segregating when the between-donor standard deviation exceeded 5%. A statistical classification framework was built to diagnose cytomegalovirus status from the catalog of TCR beta chain sequences. V and J gene assignment, in a later analysis, came from comparing TCR nucleotide sequences with IMGT/GENE-DB human TR gene sequences. In a later analysis, CDR3 sequences and most-parsimonious VDJ recombination scenarios were assigned using the TCRdist pipeline. In a later analysis, every TCR beta chain was defined by the combination of its CDR3 amino acid sequence and its V-gene family, and reads without a unique V-gene family were dropped. A later analysis removed roughly 590 highly shared, low-generation-probability nucleotide sequences to deal with suspected cross-contamination and a sequencing artifact. In a later analysis, a clonal expansion index for each public chain was calculated from normalized within-repertoire ranks of inferred template counts. A later analysis computed generation probabilities with a VDJ recombination model fitted to out-of-frame rearrangements, and checked the results against IGoR. In a later analysis, hypergeometric tests were used to score TCR-TCR, TCR-HLA and TCR-CMV co-occurrence, with a repertoire-size bias correction applied to TCR pairs. In a later analysis, false discovery rates were estimated by permuting HLA or CMV assignments 20 times. In a later analysis, co-occurring TCRs were grouped with DBSCAN, and TCRdist sequence similarity was added when clustering was performed within HLA-allele-positive subsets. Co-occurrence clustering excluded repertoires with fewer than 30,000 or more than 120,000 public chains, plus five with anomalous nucleotide sharing. TCRdb's version of the immuneACCESS table is confined to in-frame rearrangements and falls short of the full clone set. An unresolved V gene accounts for under half of the shortfall where checked; the remainder is of unknown origin. V, J and clone size reflect that table, while D and trimming were determined from the DNA. Recorded for this sample are roughly 150,000 clones; 80% of them occurred a single time. The leading ten clones occupy approximately 15% of the sample.

On this clone itself: Its antigen is unknown. No much larger clone is present one base from it, and per-base qualities are unavailable.

Trimming removed 9 bases from V and 2 bases from J; the gene matches leave 0 bases unexplained. From the germline V gene, CDR1 is ENHRY and CDR2 is SYGVKD. CDR3 length: 12 amino acids, cysteine to phenylalanine. The entry retains the CDR3 DNA only, 36 bases that are in frame from base 1. The cohort consisted of 666 healthy bone marrow donors. At the time of sampling, every cohort member was nominally healthy, though immune exposures that went unrecorded were likely present. The donor tested CMV seronegative, placing the donor among the approximately 360 seronegative members of the cohort. Each donor provided a peripheral blood sample, and peripheral blood mononuclear cells were used for TCR beta sequencing. The Qiagen DNeasy Blood Extraction Kit was used to extract genomic DNA from the blood cell samples.

The receptor was isolated from a woman between 40 and 55 years old in good health and CMV-seronegative. Sequencing input: PBMCs. The sequence is built from TRBV10-3 and TRBJ2-7; 11 of the junction bases match TRBD2. Here is the DNA: TGTGCCATTAGCGGGGGGGCCTACGAGCAGTACTTC. Its translation reads: CAISGGAYEQYF.